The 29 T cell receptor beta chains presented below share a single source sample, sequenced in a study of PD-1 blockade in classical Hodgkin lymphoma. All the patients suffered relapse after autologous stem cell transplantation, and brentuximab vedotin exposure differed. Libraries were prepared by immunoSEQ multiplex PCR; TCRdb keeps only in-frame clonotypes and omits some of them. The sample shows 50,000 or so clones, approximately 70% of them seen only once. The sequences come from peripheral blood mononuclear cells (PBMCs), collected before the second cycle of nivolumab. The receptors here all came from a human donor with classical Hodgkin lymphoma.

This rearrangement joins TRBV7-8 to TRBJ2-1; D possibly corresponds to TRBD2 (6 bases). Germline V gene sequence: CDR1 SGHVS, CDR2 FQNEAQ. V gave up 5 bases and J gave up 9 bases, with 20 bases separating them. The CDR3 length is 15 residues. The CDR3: CASSPAAGGTAEQFF. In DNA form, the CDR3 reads TGTGCCAGCAGCCCGGCGGCCGGCGGGACGGCTGAGCAGTTCTTC.

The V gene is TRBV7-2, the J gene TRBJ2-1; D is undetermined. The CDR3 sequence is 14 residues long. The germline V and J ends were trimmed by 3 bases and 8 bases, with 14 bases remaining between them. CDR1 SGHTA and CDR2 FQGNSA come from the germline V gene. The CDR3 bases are TGTGCCAGCAGCTTGCCCCCTCGGATGGATGAGCAGTTCTTC. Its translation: CASSLPPRMDEQFF.

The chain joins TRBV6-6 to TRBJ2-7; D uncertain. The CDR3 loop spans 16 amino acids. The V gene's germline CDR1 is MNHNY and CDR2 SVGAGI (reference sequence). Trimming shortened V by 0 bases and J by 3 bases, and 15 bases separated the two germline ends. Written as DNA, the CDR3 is TGTGCCAGCAGTTACTCGACTCCGGGTTCTGGCTACGAGCAGTACTTC. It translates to CASSYSTPGSGYEQYF.

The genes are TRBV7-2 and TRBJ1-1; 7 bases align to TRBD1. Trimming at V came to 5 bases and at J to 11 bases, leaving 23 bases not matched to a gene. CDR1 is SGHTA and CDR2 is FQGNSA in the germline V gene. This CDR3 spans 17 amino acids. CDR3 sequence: CASSPRGQSWETSGAFF. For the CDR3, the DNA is TGTGCCAGCAGCCCCCGGGGACAGTCTTGGGAGACAAGTGGTGCTTTCTTT.

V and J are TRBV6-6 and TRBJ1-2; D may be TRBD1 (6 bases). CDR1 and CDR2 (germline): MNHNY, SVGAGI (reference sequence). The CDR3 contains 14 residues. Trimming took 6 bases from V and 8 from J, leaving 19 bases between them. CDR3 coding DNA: TGTGCCAGCAGCTTTGCGGGGGCGACCTACGGCTACACCTTC. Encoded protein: CASSFAGATYGYTF.

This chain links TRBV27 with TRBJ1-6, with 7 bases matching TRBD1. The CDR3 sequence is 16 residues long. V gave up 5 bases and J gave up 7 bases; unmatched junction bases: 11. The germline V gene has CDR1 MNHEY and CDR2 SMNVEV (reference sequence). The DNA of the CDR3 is TGTGCCAGCAGTGCACGACAGGGTCAGGGGAATTCACCCCTCCACTTT. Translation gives CASSARQGQGNSPLHF.

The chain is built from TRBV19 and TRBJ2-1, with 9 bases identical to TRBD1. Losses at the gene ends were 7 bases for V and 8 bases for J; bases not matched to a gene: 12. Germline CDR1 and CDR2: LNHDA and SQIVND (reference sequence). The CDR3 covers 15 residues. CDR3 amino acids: CASTLGGTGRDEQFF. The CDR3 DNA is TGTGCCAGTACCCTGGGAGGGACAGGGAGGGATGAGCAGTTCTTC.

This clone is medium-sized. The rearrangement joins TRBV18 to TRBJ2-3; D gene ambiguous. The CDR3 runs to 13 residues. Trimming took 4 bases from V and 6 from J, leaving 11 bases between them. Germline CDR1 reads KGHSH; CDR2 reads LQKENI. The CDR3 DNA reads TGTGCCAGCTCACGATTAGCCGAGGATACGCAGTATTTT. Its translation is CASSRLAEDTQYF.

The CDR3 nucleotides read TGTGCCTGGAGTGTTCAGGGGACATCCTATAATTCACCCCTCCACTTT. It yields the protein CAWSVQGTSYNSPLHF. The gene calls are TRBV30 and TRBJ1-6; D perhaps matches TRBD1 (6 bases). V lost 0 bases to trimming and J lost 1 base, with 10 bases between them. This CDR3 has 16 residues. Germline CDR1 is GTSNPN and CDR2 is SVGIG (reference sequence).

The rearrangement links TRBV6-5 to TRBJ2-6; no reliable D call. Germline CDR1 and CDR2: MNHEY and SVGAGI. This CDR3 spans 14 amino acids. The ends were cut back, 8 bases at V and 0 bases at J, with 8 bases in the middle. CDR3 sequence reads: CASLISSGANVLTF. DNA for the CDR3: TGTGCCAGCCTCATTAGCTCTGGGGCCAACGTCCTGACTTTC.

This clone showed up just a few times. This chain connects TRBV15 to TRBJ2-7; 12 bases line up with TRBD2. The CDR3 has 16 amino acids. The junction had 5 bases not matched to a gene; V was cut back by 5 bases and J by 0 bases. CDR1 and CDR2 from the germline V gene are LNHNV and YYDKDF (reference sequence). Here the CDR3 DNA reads TGTGCCACCAGCGACGGACTAGCGGGAAACTCCTACGAGCAGTACTTC. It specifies CATSDGLAGNSYEQYF.

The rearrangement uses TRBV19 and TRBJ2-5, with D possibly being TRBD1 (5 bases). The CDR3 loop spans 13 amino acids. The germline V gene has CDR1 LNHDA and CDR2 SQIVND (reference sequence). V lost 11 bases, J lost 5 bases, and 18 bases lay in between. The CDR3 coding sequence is TGTGCCTGTAACAGGAGACCTCGGGAGACCCAGTACTTC. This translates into CACNRRPRETQYF.

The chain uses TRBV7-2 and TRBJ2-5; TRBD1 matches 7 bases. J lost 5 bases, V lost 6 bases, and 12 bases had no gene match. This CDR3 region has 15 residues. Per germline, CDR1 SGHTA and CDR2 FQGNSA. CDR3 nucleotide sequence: TGTGCCAGCAGGCAGGGAGCAGGGGGTTTTGAGACCCAGTACTTC. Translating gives CASRQGAGGFETQYF.

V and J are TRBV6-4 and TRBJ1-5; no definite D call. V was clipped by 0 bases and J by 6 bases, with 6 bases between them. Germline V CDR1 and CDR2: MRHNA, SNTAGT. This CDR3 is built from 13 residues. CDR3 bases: TGTGCCAGCAGTGACTCTGAGGGTCAGCCCCAGCATTTT. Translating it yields CASSDSEGQPQHF.

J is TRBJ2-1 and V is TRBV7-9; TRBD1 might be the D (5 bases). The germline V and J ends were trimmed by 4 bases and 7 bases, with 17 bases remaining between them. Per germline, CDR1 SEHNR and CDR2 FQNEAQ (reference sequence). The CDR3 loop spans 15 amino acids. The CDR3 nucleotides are TGTGCCAGCAGCTCGTTAGTCTGGAAGGGGAATGAGCAGTTCTTC. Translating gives CASSSLVWKGNEQFF.

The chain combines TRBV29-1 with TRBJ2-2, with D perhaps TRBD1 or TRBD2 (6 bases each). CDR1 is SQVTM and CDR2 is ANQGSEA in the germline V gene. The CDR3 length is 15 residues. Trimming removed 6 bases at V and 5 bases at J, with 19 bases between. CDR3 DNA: TGCAGCGTACCGGAAGGAGGGGGAATTACCGGGGAGCTGTTTTTT. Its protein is CSVPEGGGITGELFF.

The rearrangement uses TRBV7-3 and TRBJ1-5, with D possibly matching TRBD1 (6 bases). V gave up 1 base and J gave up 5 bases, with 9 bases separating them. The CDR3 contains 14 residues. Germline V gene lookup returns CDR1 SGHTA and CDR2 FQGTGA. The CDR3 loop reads CASSLKGGDQPQHF. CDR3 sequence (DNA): TGTGCCAGCAGCTTAAAGGGGGGTGATCAGCCCCAGCATTTT.

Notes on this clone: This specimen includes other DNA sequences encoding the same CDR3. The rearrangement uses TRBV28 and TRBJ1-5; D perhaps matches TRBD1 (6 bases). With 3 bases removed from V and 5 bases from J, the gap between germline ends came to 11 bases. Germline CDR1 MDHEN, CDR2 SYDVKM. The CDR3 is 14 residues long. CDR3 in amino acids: CASSFPDRYQPQHF. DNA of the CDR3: TGTGCCAGCAGTTTCCCGGACAGATATCAGCCCCAGCATTTT.

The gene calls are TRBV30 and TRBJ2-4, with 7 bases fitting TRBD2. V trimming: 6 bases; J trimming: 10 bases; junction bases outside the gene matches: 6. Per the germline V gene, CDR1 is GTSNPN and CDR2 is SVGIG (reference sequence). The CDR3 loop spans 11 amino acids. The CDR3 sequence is CACRGVGIQYF. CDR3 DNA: TGTGCCTGCCGGGGGGTCGGTATTCAGTACTTC.

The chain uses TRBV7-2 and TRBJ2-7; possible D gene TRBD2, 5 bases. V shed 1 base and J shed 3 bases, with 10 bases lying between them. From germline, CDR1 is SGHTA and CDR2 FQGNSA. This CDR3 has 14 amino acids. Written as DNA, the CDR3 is TGTGCCAGCAGCTTAGTTCAGACTAACTACGAGCAGTACTTC. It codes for CASSLVQTNYEQYF.

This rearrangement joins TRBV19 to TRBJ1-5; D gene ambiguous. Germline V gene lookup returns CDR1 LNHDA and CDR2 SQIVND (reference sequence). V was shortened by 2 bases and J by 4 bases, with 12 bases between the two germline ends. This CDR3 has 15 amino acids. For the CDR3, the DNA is TGTGCCAGTAGTATACGGTGGGATGGGAATCAGCCCCAGCATTTT. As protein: CASSIRWDGNQPQHF.

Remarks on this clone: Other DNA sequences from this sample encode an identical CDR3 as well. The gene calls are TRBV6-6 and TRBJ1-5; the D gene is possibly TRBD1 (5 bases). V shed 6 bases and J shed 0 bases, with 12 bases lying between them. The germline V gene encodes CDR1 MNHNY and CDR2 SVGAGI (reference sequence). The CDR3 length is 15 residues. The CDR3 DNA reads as TGTGCCAGCAGCCCTGACAGCTTTAGCAATCAGCCCCAGCATTTT. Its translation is CASSPDSFSNQPQHF.

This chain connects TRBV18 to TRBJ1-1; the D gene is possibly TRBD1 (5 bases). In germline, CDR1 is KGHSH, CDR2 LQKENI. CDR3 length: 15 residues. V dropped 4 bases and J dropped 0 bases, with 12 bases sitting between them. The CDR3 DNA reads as TGTGCCAGCTCACTTACAGGATTTATGAACACTGAAGCTTTCTTT. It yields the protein CASSLTGFMNTEAFF.

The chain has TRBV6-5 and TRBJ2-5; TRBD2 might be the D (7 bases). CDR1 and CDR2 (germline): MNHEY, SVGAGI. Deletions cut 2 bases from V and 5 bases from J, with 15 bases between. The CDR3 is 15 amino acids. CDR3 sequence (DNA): TGTGCCAGCAGTTACCGGGGCGGGGGCGAGGAGACCCAGTACTTC. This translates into CASSYRGGGEETQYF.

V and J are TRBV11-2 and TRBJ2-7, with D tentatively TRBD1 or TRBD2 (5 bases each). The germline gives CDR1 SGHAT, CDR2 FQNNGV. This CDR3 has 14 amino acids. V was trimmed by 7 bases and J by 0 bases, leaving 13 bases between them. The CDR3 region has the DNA TGTGCCAGCACCCCGGGACCGAACTCCTACGAGCAGTACTTC. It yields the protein CASTPGPNSYEQYF.

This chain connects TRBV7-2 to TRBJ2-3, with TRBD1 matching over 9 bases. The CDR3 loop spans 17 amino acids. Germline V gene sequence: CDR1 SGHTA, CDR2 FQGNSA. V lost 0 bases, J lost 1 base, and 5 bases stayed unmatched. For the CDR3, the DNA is TGTGCCAGCAGCTTAGCGATACGGACAGGGGGCACAGATACGCAGTATTTT. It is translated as CASSLAIRTGGTDTQYF. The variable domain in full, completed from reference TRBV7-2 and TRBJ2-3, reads GAGVSQSPSNKVTEKGKDVELRCDPISGHTALYWYRQSLGQGLEFLIYFQGNSAPDKSGLPSDRFSAERTGGSVSTLTIQRTQQEDSAVYLCASSLAIRTGGTDTQYFGPGTRLTVL.

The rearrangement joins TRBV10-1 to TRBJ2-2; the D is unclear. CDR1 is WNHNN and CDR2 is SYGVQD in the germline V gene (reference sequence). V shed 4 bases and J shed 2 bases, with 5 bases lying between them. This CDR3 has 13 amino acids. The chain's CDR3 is CASSGRNTGELFF. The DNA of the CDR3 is TGCGCCAGCAGTGGTCGCAACACCGGGGAGCTGTTTTTT.

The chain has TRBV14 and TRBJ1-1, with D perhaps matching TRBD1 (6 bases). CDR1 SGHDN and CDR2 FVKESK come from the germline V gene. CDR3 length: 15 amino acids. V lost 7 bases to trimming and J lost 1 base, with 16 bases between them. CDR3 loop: CASTPSGGWNTEAFF. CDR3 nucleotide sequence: TGTGCCAGCACTCCCTCGGGGGGCTGGAACACTGAAGCTTTCTTT.

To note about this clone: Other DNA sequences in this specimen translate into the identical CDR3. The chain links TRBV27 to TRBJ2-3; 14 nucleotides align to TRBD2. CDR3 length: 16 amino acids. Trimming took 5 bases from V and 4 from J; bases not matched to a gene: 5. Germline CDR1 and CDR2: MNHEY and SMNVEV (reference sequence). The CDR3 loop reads CASSPRLAGGPDTQYF. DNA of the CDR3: TGTGCCAGCAGTCCAAGACTAGCGGGAGGGCCAGATACGCAGTATTTT.